A selection of T cell receptor beta chains follows, all from one sample in a study of metastatic and nonmetastatic thyroid tumors. TCRdb used MiXCR to call clones anew from the PCR reads. The top ten hold around 14% of the sample, which has 10,000 to 15,000 clones, 31% seen once. Input material: tumor tissue. These receptors originate from a male donor with papillary thyroid cancer or a benign thyroid nodule (not recorded which). Some clones in this sample may be carry-over from other donors' samples. The CDR3 runs from the conserved cysteine through the conserved F or W. D genes are given only for firm matches. Where a row states a size, it is once, few, many or the class of an expanded clone; other rows omit it.

>TRBD2|TRBV7-9|few|TRBJ2-5
CASSTRGNQETQYF
TGTGCCAGCAGCACGCGGGGGAACCAAGAGACCCAGTACTTC
>.|TRBV18|once|TRBJ2-5
CASSPDRAGETQYF
TGTGCCAGCTCACCGGACCGAGCTGGGGAGACCCAGTACTTC
>.|TRBV28|.|TRBJ1-2
CASSYGGGYGYTF
TGTGCCAGCAGTTACGGGGGGGGGTATGGCTACACCTTC
>TRBD2|TRBV20-1|.|TRBJ2-7
CSARDAGVRYEQYF
TGCAGTGCTAGGGACGCGGGGGTGAGGTACGAGCAGTACTTC
>.|TRBV20-1|many|TRBJ2-2
CSAHPVSLNTGELFF
TGCAGTGCCCATCCAGTCTCACTAAACACCGGGGAGCTGTTTTTT
>TRBD1|TRBV11-3|medium-sized|TRBJ1-2
CASSLGQGGPANYGYTF
TGTGCCAGCAGCCTCGGACAGGGAGGCCCCGCTAACTATGGCTACACCTTC
>TRBD1|TRBV9|medium-sized|TRBJ2-3
CASSEGPGTGIFADTQYF
TGTGCCAGCAGCGAGGGCCCCGGGACAGGGATATTTGCAGATACGCAGTATTTT
>.|TRBV30|.|TRBJ1-3
CAWSRGTPGFRNTIYF
TGTGCCTGGAGTAGGGGGACACCGGGGTTTCGAAACACCATATATTTT
>.|TRBV19|medium-sized|TRBJ1-5
CASRPNRDSNQPQHF
TGTGCCAGTAGGCCGAACAGGGATAGCAATCAGCCCCAGCATTTT
>.|TRBV5-6|many|TRBJ2-1
CASSPERSSYNEQFF
TGTGCCAGCAGCCCAGAAAGGTCCTCCTACAATGAGCAGTTCTTC
>.|TRBV2|.|TRBJ1-6
CASRGTQTVHNSPPHF
TGTGCCAGCAGGGGTACACAGACAGTTCATAATTCACCCCCCCACTTT
>TRBD2|TRBV28|few|TRBJ2-7
CASSFLAGGNEQYF
TGTGCCAGCAGTTTCCTAGCGGGAGGGAACGAGCAGTACTTC
>.|TRBV4-1|.|TRBJ1-2
CASSEGPGDYGYTF
TGCGCCAGCAGCGAAGGGCCTGGAGACTATGGCTACACCTTC
>.|TRBV7-3|medium-sized|TRBJ2-2
CASSPGLAGGELFF
TGTGCCAGCAGCCCGGGGCTAGCTGGCGGGGAGCTGTTTTTT
>.|TRBV29-1|many|TRBJ1-2
CSVDRQTNYGYTF
TGCAGCGTTGATAGGCAGACGAACTATGGCTACACCTTC
>.|TRBV11-2|medium-sized|TRBJ2-1
CASSLRSRVGEQFF
TGTGCCAGCAGCTTAAGGTCACGGGTGGGGGAGCAGTTCTTC
>TRBD2|TRBV12-3/TRBV12-4|medium-sized|TRBJ2-1
CASSRLAGVDGNEQFF
TGTGCCAGCAGTCGACTAGCGGGAGTGGATGGAAATGAGCAGTTCTTC
>TRBD1|TRBV30|.|TRBJ1-6
CAWSAGTGSPLHF
TGTGCCTGGAGCGCTGGGACAGGTTCACCCCTCCACTTT
>.|TRBV6-6|medium-sized|TRBJ2-7
CASSYPGRPEQYF
TGTGCCAGCAGTTACCCAGGTCGGCCCGAGCAGTACTTC
>.|TRBV6-4|few|TRBJ2-6
CASSPGGDGANVLTF
TGTGCCAGCAGTCCTGGGGGCGATGGGGCCAACGTCCTGACTTTC
>TRBD2|TRBV6-1|medium-sized|TRBJ2-3
CASSGGTSGSGDTQYF
TGTGCCAGCAGTGGAGGGACTAGCGGGAGTGGAGATACGCAGTATTTT
>.|TRBV7-9|few|TRBJ2-7
CASSTRHEQYF
TGTGCCAGCAGTACCCGACACGAGCAGTACTTC
>TRBD1|TRBV7-6|.|TRBJ1-5
CASSLSLGQGESNQPQHF
TGTGCCAGCAGCTTAAGCCTTGGACAGGGTGAGAGCAATCAGCCCCAGCATTTT
>TRBD1|TRBV6-1|.|TRBJ2-1
CTSTPRDRGHNEQFF
TGTACGAGCACCCCGAGGGACAGAGGTCACAATGAGCAGTTCTTC
>.|TRBV13|once|TRBJ1-2
CASSWCGTYGYTF
TGTGCCAGCAGCTGGTGCGGGACTTATGGCTACACCTTC
>TRBD2|TRBV2|once|TRBJ2-7
CACRPGLGSYEQDF
TGTGCCTGCAGGCCGGGACTAGGGTCCTACGAGCAGGACTTC
>TRBD2|TRBV6-1|.|TRBJ2-7
CATLREGDYEQYF
TGTGCCACCCTTCGGGAGGGGGACTACGAGCAGTACTTC
>.|TRBV7-2|.|TRBJ1-1
CASSLGGLNTEAFF
TGTGCCAGCAGCTTAGGGGGCTTGAACACTGAAGCTTTCTTT
>.|TRBV20-1|.|TRBJ2-3
CSARGRQETNTQYF
TGCAGTGCACGCGGACGGCAAGAAACGAATACGCAGTACTTT
>.|TRBV20-1|medium-sized|TRBJ2-7
CSVDRGSSYEQYF
TGCAGTGTAGATCGGGGGTCCTCCTACGAGCAGTACTTC
>.|TRBV15|medium-sized|TRBJ1-2
CATSRSGETGADGYTF
TGTGCCACCAGCAGGAGCGGGGAGACAGGAGCCGATGGCTACACCTTC
>TRBD2|TRBV5-4|many|TRBJ2-2
CASHLAGVNTGELFF
TGTGCCAGCCATTTAGCGGGGGTGAACACCGGGGAGCTGTTTTTT
>TRBD1|TRBV6-2/TRBV6-3|medium-sized|TRBJ1-2
CASLLTGTGNGYTF
TGTGCCAGCTTGCTGACCGGGACAGGAAATGGCTACACCTTC
>.|TRBV5-4|.|TRBJ2-3
CASSLNLLPDTQYF
TGTGCCAGCAGCTTGAACCTCTTACCAGATACGCAGTATTTT
>TRBD1|TRBV6-1|few|TRBJ2-3
CASSEGQGAGDTQYF
TGTGCCAGCAGTGAGGGACAGGGGGCGGGAGATACGCAGTATTTT
>TRBD2|TRBV6-2/TRBV6-3|many|TRBJ2-5
CASSSASGFQETQYF
TGTGCCAGCAGTTCGGCTAGCGGTTTTCAAGAGACCCAGTACTTC
>TRBD1|TRBV30|.|TRBJ1-5
CAWSRSGRGDQPQHF
TGTGCCTGGTCCCGGTCGGGCAGGGGGGATCAGCCCCAGCATTTT
>.|TRBV7-9|few|TRBJ2-5
CASSFTQETQYF
TGTGCCAGCAGCTTTACCCAAGAGACCCAGTACTTC
>.|TRBV5-5|once|TRBJ1-4
CASSLALRGDNEKLFF
TGTGCCAGCAGCTTGGCGCTAAGGGGTGATAATGAAAAACTGTTTTTT
>TRBD2|TRBV20-1|medium-sized|TRBJ2-1
CSARDETSGGRRQFF
TGCAGTGCTAGAGATGAGACTAGCGGGGGCCGTCGGCAGTTCTTC
>.|TRBV6-2/TRBV6-3|many|TRBJ2-7
CASSQGARGPLDEQYF
TGTGCCAGCAGTCAGGGCGCGCGGGGGCCTTTGGACGAGCAGTACTTC
>.|TRBV13|medium-sized|TRBJ2-3
CASSNARRGDLPSSTDTQYF
TGTGCCAGCAGCAACGCACGCAGGGGTGACTTGCCAAGTAGCACAGATACGCAGTATTTT
>TRBD2|TRBV19|many|TRBJ2-2
CASMSALAGHTGELFF
TGTGCCAGTATGTCTGCCCTAGCGGGGCACACCGGGGAGCTGTTTTTT
>.|TRBV10-1|.|TRBJ2-5
CASSDRRGEETQYF
TGCGCCAGCAGTGACAGGCGGGGAGAAGAGACCCAGTACTTC
>.|TRBV5-1|.|TRBJ2-6
CASSPGTF
TGCGCCAGCAGCCCCGGGACTTTC
>TRBD2|TRBV7-3|.|TRBJ2-7
CASSLTYRQGTSGSYEQYF
TGTGCCAGCAGCTTAACCTACCGGCAGGGGACTAGCGGATCCTACGAGCAGTACTTC
>.|TRBV2|.|TRBJ2-2
CASLMRDTGELFF
TGTGCCAGCCTCATGAGGGACACCGGGGAGCTGTTTTTT
>.|TRBV6-5|.|TRBJ2-1
CASSYEEAPYNEQFF
TGTGCCAGCAGTTACGAGGAGGCCCCCTACAATGAGCAGTTCTTC
>TRBD2|TRBV20-1|.|TRBJ2-1
CSAKNSGGYNEQFF
TGCAGTGCCAAGAACAGCGGGGGGTACAATGAGCAGTTCTTC
>TRBD1|TRBV19|.|TRBJ2-2
CASDRGYTGELFF
TGTGCCAGTGACAGGGGGTACACCGGGGAGCTGTTTTTT
>.|TRBV3-1|.|TRBJ1-6
CASSLGQSNSPLHF
TGTGCCAGCAGCCTTGGACAGTCTAATTCACCCCTCCACTTT
>.|TRBV5-1|few|TRBJ2-3
CASSWDGSSTDTQYF
TGCGCCAGCAGCTGGGACGGATCTAGCACAGATACGCAGTATTTT
>TRBD2|TRBV5-1|.|TRBJ2-7
CASSLAIGGAPPHEQYF
TGCGCCAGCAGCTTGGCCATCGGGGGGGCCCCCCCCCACGAGCAGTACTTC
>.|TRBV20-1|many|TRBJ1-2
CSAKRRTDGYTF
TGCAGTGCTAAAAGGCGGACGGATGGCTACACCTTC